This paragraph reports one T cell receptor (beta chain). Its antigen is not identified. TCRdb reanalysed the reads using MiXCR and keeps one entry per CDR3 protein. The sample holds 800,000 to 950,000 distinct CDR3 sequences, approximately 29% seen once. This entry belongs to a study of T cell repertoires in cytomegalovirus infection. General observations from the study: CMV-specific TCR beta clonotypes restricted by HLA-C were the ones dominating the ex vivo response.

This specimen consisted of cultured CD8+ T cells from PBMCs, obtained from culture after CMV antigen stimulation. The source of this sequence is a human donor in good health (CMV status not recorded). Some clones in this sample may be carry-over from other donors' samples.

CDR3 sequence: CASSFGEPAFF. The CDR3 DNA is TGTGCCAGCAGCTTTGGGGAGCCGGCTTTCTTT. The rearrangement uses TRBV11-3 and TRBJ1-1; D gene unclear. From germline, CDR1 is SGHNT and CDR2 YENEEA. Trimming took off 3 bases at V and 11 bases at J, with 10 bases between the two ends. The CDR3 is made up of 11 amino acids.